A single sample gave rise to the 19 T cell receptor beta chains below, sequenced in a study of cytomegalovirus exposure and HLA in healthy donors. The study ran its PCR with 60 Vbeta and 13 Jbeta primers. The table came from immunoSEQ multiplex PCR; TCRdb's copy has only in-frame clones and leaves some out. The table shows 65,000 to 100,000 clones, with 76% occurring only once. Sequenced sample: PBMCs. These receptors were collected from a man aged 40-55 years in good health and CMV-seronegative.

The sample holds one count of this clone. V gene TRBV28 combines with J gene TRBJ1-6, with D possibly being TRBD1 (5 bases). Germline V gene data show CDR1 as MDHEN and CDR2 as SYDVKM. The ends were cut back, 6 bases at V and 6 bases at J, with 15 bases in the middle. The length of the CDR3 is 15 residues. DNA of the CDR3: TGTGCCAGCAGGGGCTGGGGCACTCCTAATTCACCCCTCCACTTT. Translation gives CASRGWGTPNSPLHF. The full variable domain, with the rest looked up from reference TRBV28 and TRBJ1-6, is DVKVTQSSRYLVKRTGEKVFLECVQDMDHENMFWYRQDPGLGLRLIYFSYDVKMKEKGDIPEGYSVSREKKERFSLILESASTNQTSMYLCASRGWGTPNSPLHFGNGTRLTVT.

As regards this clone: A junction boundary mismatches the germline segment, possibly from a read error. The chain combines TRBV5-4 with TRBJ2-2, with 7 bases aligning to TRBD2. Germline values: CDR1 SGHNT, CDR2 YYREEE (reference sequence). CDR3 length equals 12 residues. CDR3 sequence (DNA): TGTGCCAGCAGCCTACCGGGCGGGGGGCTGTTTTTT. It codes for CASSLPGGGLFF.

This chain links TRBV5-3 with TRBJ1-2; a possible D gene is TRBD1 (5 bases). TRBV5-3 is filed as an ORF, its function uncertain. The CDR3 is 14 residues long. The V end was cut by 1 base, the J end by 2 bases, with 9 bases between. Here the CDR3 DNA reads TGTGCCAGAAGCTTGAAACAGGTAAACTATGGCTACACCTTC. Its protein product is CARSLKQVNYGYTF.

The chain joins TRBV2 to TRBJ1-4, with D perhaps TRBD1 (5 bases). Trimming removed 6 bases at V and 2 bases at J, with 13 bases between. Germline CDR1 and CDR2: SNHLY and FYNNEI. This CDR3 spans 15 amino acids. The CDR3 DNA is TGTGCCAGCAGGGAATACAAGGGGACTAATGAAAAACTGTTTTTT. This encodes CASREYKGTNEKLFF.

Only one count was recorded for this clone. V is TRBV19 and J is TRBJ2-7, with a tentative D call TRBD1 (5 bases). Per the germline V gene, CDR1 is LNHDA and CDR2 is SQIVND (reference sequence). Trimming stripped 2 bases from V and 0 bases from J, with 11 bases between. The CDR3 has 15 residues. The DNA for the CDR3 is TGTGCCAGTAGTATATCGACAGTGAGCTCCTACGAGCAGTACTTC. This sequence encodes CASSISTVSSYEQYF.

This chain joins TRBV5-1 and TRBJ1-1; 7 bases match TRBD1. The CDR3 is made up of 16 amino acids. Trimming cost V 3 bases and J 0 bases; bases outside gene matches: 8. CDR1 and CDR2 from the germline V gene are SGHRS and YFSETQ. The chain's CDR3 is CASSSPRGSMNTEAFF. For the CDR3, the DNA is TGCGCCAGCAGCTCACCCAGGGGGAGCATGAACACTGAAGCTTTCTTT.

The CDR3 reads CASSQIPYEQYF. The CDR3 DNA reads as TGTGCCAGCAGCCAGATACCGTACGAGCAGTACTTC. J is TRBJ2-7 and V is TRBV11-2; D is undetermined. In germline, CDR1 is SGHAT, CDR2 FQNNGV. The V gene lost 5 bases and the J gene lost 4 bases, with 9 bases spanning the gap. The CDR3 runs to 12 residues. The full variable domain, in which reference TRBV11-2 and TRBJ2-7 provide the parts outside the CDR3, is EAGVAQSPRYKIIEKRQSVAFWCNPISGHATLYWYQQILGQGPKLLIQFQNNGVVDDSQLPKDRFSAERLKGVDSTLKIQPAKLEDSAVYLCASSQIPYEQYFGPGTRLTVT.

The genes are TRBV5-4 and TRBJ1-2, with unresolved D. This CDR3 region has 11 residues. Germline V gene sequence: CDR1 SGHNT, CDR2 YYREEE (reference sequence). V lost 0 bases to trimming and J lost 10 bases, with 7 bases between them. The CDR3 DNA sequence: TGTGCCAGCAGCTTGGCAGGCAACTACACCTTC. It codes for CASSLAGNYTF.

The gene calls are TRBV4-3 and TRBJ2-3; perhaps TRBD2 as D (5 bases). The ends were cut back, 0 bases at V and 2 bases at J, with 12 bases in the middle. This CDR3 has 16 residues. Germline V gives CDR1 LGHNA, CDR2 YSLEER. CDR3 sequence reads: CASSQDERFYTDTQYF. The CDR3 nucleotides are TGCGCCAGCAGCCAAGATGAGCGGTTCTACACAGATACGCAGTATTTT.

This clone was seen only once. The chain links TRBV4-2 to TRBJ2-5, with D unclear. Matching the DNA end better, TRBJ2-7 makes the J call doubtful. The CDR3 is made up of 12 amino acids. CDR1 LGHNA and CDR2 YNFKEQ come from the germline V gene. In DNA, the CDR3 is TGTGCCAGCAGCCAAGATCGCTACGAGCAGTACTTC. This encodes CASSQDRYEQYF.

The rearrangement uses TRBV9 and TRBJ1-1, with 7 bases identical to TRBD1. This CDR3 has 14 residues. Germline V gene data show CDR1 as SGDLS and CDR2 as YYNGEE. Germline trimming cut 4 bases from V and 4 bases from J; bases unmatched to any gene: 7. This CDR3 reads CASSTPDRITEAFF. The CDR3 region has the DNA TGTGCCAGCAGCACCCCGGACAGGATCACTGAAGCTTTCTTT.

This clone turned up a few times. This rearrangement joins TRBV27 to TRBJ2-1, with D possibly being TRBD1 (5 bases). Germline CDR1 is MNHEY and CDR2 is SMNVEV (reference sequence). This CDR3 is built from 12 residues. V shed 11 bases and J shed 9 bases, with 17 bases lying between them. CDR3 sequence: CASQGGFPEQFF. In nucleotides, the CDR3 is TGTGCCTCCCAGGGTGGGTTTCCTGAGCAGTTCTTC.

The chain recombines TRBV5-4 with TRBJ2-3; no reliable D call. The CDR3 sequence is 13 residues long. Germline loops: CDR1 SGHNT, CDR2 YYREEE (reference sequence). V dropped 3 bases and J dropped 6 bases, with 11 bases sitting between them. CDR3 protein: CASSSDQVDTQYF. The CDR3 DNA reads as TGTGCCAGCAGCTCAGATCAGGTGGATACGCAGTATTTT.

V and J are TRBV30 and TRBJ2-5; 11 nucleotides agree with TRBD2. With the DNA end fitting TRBJ2-7 better, the J assignment may be wrong. From germline, CDR1 is GTSNPN and CDR2 SVGIG (reference sequence). The CDR3 covers 17 residues. CDR3 protein: CAWSAKHLAGGPYEQYF. CDR3 sequence (DNA): TGTGCCTGGAGTGCCAAACATCTAGCGGGGGGACCCTACGAGCAGTACTTC.

The chain couples TRBV30 to TRBJ1-6; D might be TRBD1 (6 bases). Trimming took 3 bases from V and 0 from J, leaving 12 bases between them. This CDR3 has 16 residues. Germline CDR1 GTSNPN, CDR2 SVGIG (reference sequence). CDR3 loop: CAWRGGGSSYNSPLHF. DNA for the CDR3: TGTGCCTGGAGAGGGGGGGGCAGCTCCTATAATTCACCCCTCCACTTT.

V is TRBV6-6 and J is TRBJ1-5; perhaps TRBD1 as D (6 bases). This CDR3 comprises 16 residues. Germline V gene sequence: CDR1 MNHNY, CDR2 SVGAGI (reference sequence). V lost 6 bases, J lost 3 bases, and 18 bases lay in between. The DNA for the CDR3 is TGTGCCAGCAGCCGCCCCGGGGGGCTTGTCAATCAGCCCCAGCATTTT. It encodes CASSRPGGLVNQPQHF.

J is TRBJ1-6 and V is TRBV4-1; D perhaps matches TRBD1 (6 bases). The CDR3 loop spans 18 amino acids. In germline, CDR1 is MGHRA, CDR2 YSYEKL. Trimming cost V 2 bases and J 5 bases, with 19 bases left between them. CDR3 nucleotide sequence: TGCGCCAGCAGCCAACCCCTGGGGGGGCTTCTAGATAATTCACCCCTCCACTTT. This translates into CASSQPLGGLLDNSPLHF.

This clone is a singleton in its sample. V and J are TRBV7-2 and TRBJ1-1; possibly TRBD1 for D (5 bases). Germline values: CDR1 SGHTA, CDR2 FQGNSA. CDR3 length: 13 amino acids. Trimming removed 1 base at V and 6 bases at J, with 9 bases between. The CDR3 DNA reads as TGTGCCAGCAGCTTAGGGGGGGGTTCTGAAGCTTTCTTT. This sequence encodes CASSLGGGSEAFF.

This clone has a single count. The gene calls are TRBV6-6 and TRBJ2-3; 9 bases agree with TRBD1. CDR3 length: 15 amino acids. Trimming cost V 6 bases and J 5 bases; bases outside gene matches: 9. Germline-derived CDR1 and CDR2 are MNHNY and SVGAGI (reference sequence). CDR3 sequence: CASSLRDRVRDTQYF. DNA of the CDR3: TGTGCCAGCAGCCTCCGGGACAGGGTCAGAGATACGCAGTATTTT.